This T cell receptor (beta chain) was captured by sequencing in a study of T cells in tumors after PD-1 blockade. Only in-frame clones appear in the TCRdb table, and some are missing; sequencing was by immunoSEQ multiplex PCR. This table holds 12,000 to 15,000 clones, about 63% found once. The CDR3 covers 15 residues. V lost 1 base and J lost 4, with 13 bases in between. Germline CDR1 is KGHSH and CDR2 is LQKENI. Treatment was either pembrolizumab 200 mg every 3 weeks or cemiplimab 350 mg every 2 weeks. Squamous cell carcinoma tissue after treatment was collected an average of 31 days into therapy. Findings of the study overall: Expanded exhausted CD8+ clones after therapy were mostly novel clonotypes.

As for this clone: Its antigen remains unidentified.

The sequence was obtained from a human donor with cutaneous squamous cell carcinoma. Sample: tumor tissue, taken after anti-PD-1 treatment. This chain uses TRBV18 with TRBJ1-1, with D possibly being TRBD1 (6 bases). This chain's CDR3 is CASSPQENRATEAFF. The CDR3 DNA is TGTGCCAGCTCACCACAGGAGAACAGGGCCACTGAAGCTTTCTTT.